Following are 32 T cell receptor beta chains from one sample sequenced in a study of T-cell reconstitution after alpha-beta-depleted transplantation in children (TCRdb year 2016). The treatment or condition tag for this specimen amounts to: allogeneic hematopoietic cell transplantation with graft depleted of TCRalphabeta T cells and CD19 B cells. Library construction relied on PCR. The reads were generated on an Illumina HiSeq 2500. To normalize quantification of the TCRbeta repertoire, the TCR libraries were built with molecular barcoding that relied on unique molecular identifiers. TCRdb reprocessed the public reads (quality trimming at Q25 with fastp, clone calling with MiXCR) and kept in-frame beta chains. Each record represents a unique CDR3 protein, reported with the most common genes and DNA among its rows. The sample records 500,000 or so distinct CDR3 sequences, over 9.5% of which are singletons. 12% to 15% of the sample rests with the top ten.

This material consisted of PBMCs, mostly from graft donor cells, taken 180 days after TCRalphabeta/CD19-depleted stem cell transplant. Receptors originate from a female patient younger than 10 who had a stem cell transplant for aplastic anemia, so the T cells may come from the graft donor.

This chain links TRBV14 with TRBJ1-1; possible D gene TRBD1, 5 bases. This CDR3 is 12 amino acids long. Trimming shortened V by 9 bases and J by 6 bases, and 14 bases separated the two germline ends. Germline CDR1 is SGHDN and CDR2 is FVKESK. The CDR3 bases are TGTGCCAGTTCGTGGGGGGGGTCTGAAGCTTTCTTT. Translated: CASSWGGSEAFF. The full variable domain, rest sourced from reference TRBV14 and TRBJ1-1, is EAGVTQFPSHSVIEKGQTVTLRCDPISGHDNLYWYRRVMGKEIKFLLHFVKESKQDESGMPNNRFLAERTGGTYSTLKVQPAELEDSGVYFCASSWGGSEAFFGQGTRLTVV.

This clonotype was observed at least ten times. The chain has TRBV6-2 or TRBV6-3 and TRBJ1-1; 8 bases fit TRBD1. CDR3 length: 16 residues. V trimming: 8 bases; J trimming: 3 bases; junction bases outside the gene matches: 14. Germline V gene lookup returns CDR1 MNHEY and CDR2 SVGEGT. The CDR3 is CASLDDQGAGDTEAFF. CDR3 DNA sequence: TGTGCCAGCTTAGACGACCAGGGGGCTGGAGACACTGAAGCTTTCTTT.

J is TRBJ2-1 and V is TRBV9; 7 bases match TRBD2. The CDR3 runs 16 residues. V shed 4 bases, J shed 8 bases, and the junction held 15 bases outside the gene matches. CDR1 and CDR2 from the germline V gene are SGDLS and YYNGEE. For the CDR3, the DNA is TGTGCCAGCAGCATGCAGAGCGGGACGAGCTCCGATGAGCAGTTCTTC. It codes for CASSMQSGTSSDEQFF.

This clonotype has a count of ten or more. The gene calls are TRBV29-1 and TRBJ2-7; D tentatively fits TRBD1 or TRBD2 (5 bases each). Trimming cost V 6 bases and J 3 bases, with 12 bases left between them. The CDR3 runs 12 residues. The germline gives CDR1 SQVTM, CDR2 ANQGSEA. The CDR3 spells CSVLGPHYEQYF. The DNA of the CDR3 is TGCAGCGTCCTGGGACCCCACTACGAGCAGTACTTC.

This clonotype was seen many times. This chain uses TRBV28 with TRBJ2-5; 8 nucleotides align to TRBD1. There are 13 residues in the CDR3. Germline trimming cut 4 bases from V and 2 bases from J; bases unmatched to any gene: 0. Germline CDR1 is MDHEN and CDR2 is SYDVKM. The CDR3 DNA sequence: TGTGCCAGCAGTTACAGGGGGCAAGAGACCCAGTACTTC. This sequence encodes CASSYRGQETQYF.

This clonotype has only a few counts. The gene calls are TRBV4-3 and TRBJ2-3, with TRBD2 identical over 8 bases. Germline CDR1 and CDR2: LGHNA and YSLEER. CDR3 length: 16 amino acids. The V and J ends lost 2 bases and 2 bases, in that order; junction bases with no gene match: 6. In DNA, the CDR3 is TGCGCCAGCAGCCAATCACTAGCGGCTCACACAGATACGCAGTATTTT. This encodes CASSQSLAAHTDTQYF.

This clonotype has just a few counts. The chain combines TRBV20-1 with TRBJ2-4; 8 bases are shared with TRBD2. CDR3 size: 13 residues. CDR1 is DFQATT, CDR2 SNEGSKA, per germline (reference sequence). CDR3 DNA sequence: TGCAGCCCATCAAAGCGGGGGCGCAACATTCAGTACTTC. Protein: CSPSKRGRNIQYF.

The chain joins TRBV7-3 to TRBJ2-6; D perhaps matches TRBD1 (6 bases). Germline V gene data show CDR1 as SGHTA and CDR2 as FQGTGA. V dropped 5 bases and J dropped 0 bases, with 14 bases sitting between them. This CDR3 comprises 17 residues. Here the CDR3 DNA reads TGTGCCAGCAGCAGACCGACAGGCCCCTCTGGGGCCAACGTCCTGACTTTC. This gives the protein CASSRPTGPSGANVLTF.

The DNA for the CDR3 is TGCGCCAGCAGCCCGCTACAGCCGAACACCGGGGAGCTGTTTTTT. Amino acid sequence: CASSPLQPNTGELFF. The chain carries TRBV5-1 and TRBJ2-2, with unresolved D. Germline V gene lookup returns CDR1 SGHRS and CDR2 YFSETQ. V was pared by 4 bases and J by 0 bases, with 10 bases between. The CDR3 has 15 residues.

This clonotype occurred a few times. The junction departs from germline at one end; a sequencing error may be responsible. The rearrangement uses TRBV6-2 or TRBV6-3 and TRBJ2-6; 8 nucleotides match TRBD1. Germline V gene sequence: CDR1 MNHEY, CDR2 SVGEGT. The CDR3 loop spans 20 amino acids. This CDR3 is CASSYSSATGALTGANVPTF. The CDR3 DNA reads as TGTGCCAGCAGTTACTCATCTGCGACAGGGGCGTTGACTGGGGCCAACGTCCCGACTTTC.

This CDR3 reads CASSVTGGAYGYTF. The CDR3 DNA reads as TGTGCCAGCAGTGTCACAGGGGGCGCCTATGGCTACACCTTC. The chain couples TRBV28 to TRBJ1-2; 9 bases agree with TRBD1. CDR1 is MDHEN, CDR2 SYDVKM, per germline. V trimming: 5 bases; J trimming: 4 bases; junction bases outside the gene matches: 5. The CDR3 length is 14 residues.

The chain is built from TRBV19 and TRBJ2-3; D unresolved. From germline, CDR1 is LNHDA and CDR2 SQIVND (reference sequence). CDR3 size: 13 residues. V was trimmed by 4 bases and J by 5 bases, leaving 10 bases between them. CDR3 coding DNA: TGTGCCAGTAGTAAAGTAGCAGAAGATACGCAGTATTTT. Translation gives CASSKVAEDTQYF.

There are a few counts of this clonotype. This chain uses TRBV20-1 with TRBJ1-1; possible D gene TRBD1, 5 bases. The CDR3 spans 15 residues. Germline lookup yields CDR1 DFQATT and CDR2 SNEGSKA (reference sequence). With 5 bases removed from V and 5 bases from J, the gap between germline ends came to 21 bases. The CDR3 here is CSAFPWTRRDTEAFF. For the CDR3, the DNA is TGCAGTGCTTTCCCATGGACACGGCGGGATACTGAAGCTTTCTTT.

This clonotype was recorded many times. This chain joins TRBV5-6 and TRBJ2-3; D is undetermined. The CDR3 runs to 16 residues. Trimming took 4 bases from V and 2 from J, leaving 17 bases between them. Germline V gene lookup returns CDR1 SGHDT and CDR2 YYEEEE. CDR3 residues: CASSLLLFDNTDTQYF. CDR3 nucleotide sequence: TGTGCCAGCAGCCTCCTCCTTTTCGATAACACAGATACGCAGTATTTT.

This chain uses TRBV29-1 with TRBJ2-3; 13 nucleotides agree with TRBD2. Germline V CDR1 and CDR2: SQVTM, ANQGSEA. This CDR3 region has 16 residues. V shed 4 bases, J shed 2 bases, and the junction held 6 bases outside the gene matches. CDR3 amino acids: CSVATSGRGLTDTQYF. In DNA form, the CDR3 reads TGCAGCGTTGCCACTAGCGGGAGGGGGCTCACAGATACGCAGTATTTT.

This clonotype appeared a few times. The genes are TRBV12-3 or TRBV12-4 and TRBJ2-1; 8 bases are a match to TRBD2. This CDR3 is 15 amino acids long. Unmatched junction bases numbered 3, after V lost 5 bases and J lost 0 bases. The CDR3 loop is CASSMTSASYNEQFF. The CDR3 DNA reads as TGTGCCAGCAGTATGACTAGCGCCTCCTACAATGAGCAGTTCTTC.

The chain carries TRBV18 and TRBJ1-1; D remains ambiguous. This CDR3 has 16 residues. Trimming removed 1 base at V and 0 bases at J, with 12 bases between. Germline values: CDR1 KGHSH, CDR2 LQKENI. CDR3: CASSPQPQVVNTEAFF. As DNA, the CDR3 is TGTGCCAGCTCACCACAGCCGCAAGTCGTGAACACTGAAGCTTTCTTT. The complete variable domain, with remaining parts taken from reference TRBV18 and TRBJ1-1, reads NAGVMQNPRHLVRRRGQEARLRCSPMKGHSHVYWYRQLPEEGLKFMVYLQKENIIDESGMPKERFSAEFPKEGPSILRIQQVVRGDSAAYFCASSPQPQVVNTEAFFGQGTRLTVV.

The chain has TRBV6-5 and TRBJ1-6; a possible D gene is TRBD1 (6 bases). The germline CDR1 and CDR2 sequences are MNHEY and SVGAGI. The CDR3 loop spans 15 amino acids. Trimming pared 1 base from V and 9 bases from J, leaving 13 bases between. DNA of the CDR3: TGTGCCAGCAGTTACTTTTCCGGGGGCAGTTCACCCCTCCACTTT. This encodes CASSYFSGGSSPLHF.

This clonotype occurred many times. The chain recombines TRBV20-1 with TRBJ1-2; D ambiguous. This CDR3 is 14 amino acids long. Trimming pared 3 bases from V and 0 bases from J, leaving 11 bases between. Germline CDR1 reads DFQATT; CDR2 reads SNEGSKA (reference sequence). The DNA of the CDR3 is TGCAGTGCTAGTAGTCAGACATCTAACTATGGCTACACCTTC. Translating gives CSASSQTSNYGYTF.

The chain has TRBV6-6 and TRBJ1-5, with no clear D. This CDR3 has 12 amino acids. Germline CDR1 reads MNHNY; CDR2 reads SVGAGI (reference sequence). The V gene lost 1 base and the J gene lost 6 bases, with 4 bases spanning the gap. The CDR3 bases are TGTGCCAGCAGTTACTTGGGTCAGCCCCAGCATTTT. It translates to CASSYLGQPQHF.

This clonotype was observed many times. This rearrangement joins TRBV29-1 to TRBJ2-3; possibly TRBD2 for D (6 bases). Per germline, CDR1 SQVTM and CDR2 ANQGSEA. V lost 4 bases to trimming and J lost 2 bases, with 13 bases between them. The CDR3 loop spans 14 amino acids. CDR3 coding DNA: TGCAGCGTTGTATCGCGGGGCGCCACAGATACGCAGTATTTT. Protein sequence: CSVVSRGATDTQYF.

The chain has TRBV7-8 and TRBJ1-2, with 10 bases lining up with TRBD1. The V gene's germline CDR1 is SGHVS and CDR2 FQNEAQ. This CDR3 has 18 residues. Trimming removed 6 bases from V and 3 bases from J; junction bases left unmatched: 16. The CDR3 coding sequence is TGTGCCAGCAGACAAAGCAGGGGGACAGGGGCCCTCGACTATGGCTACACCTTC. Residues: CASRQSRGTGALDYGYTF.

This clonotype was seen a single time. The V and J genes are TRBV11-3 and TRBJ2-1; 8 bases match TRBD1. Unmatched junction bases numbered 11, after V lost 5 bases and J lost 8 bases. This CDR3 is 15 amino acids long. Per germline, CDR1 SGHNT and CDR2 YENEEA. The CDR3 loop reads CASSRTGSRRDEQFF. The CDR3 bases are TGTGCCAGCAGCAGGACAGGGAGCAGGCGGGATGAGCAGTTCTTC.

Comment on this clonotype: The junction shows a germline mismatch at one end, possibly a read error. This chain links TRBV27 with TRBJ2-1; 9 bases map to TRBD2. Per the germline V gene, CDR1 is MNHEY and CDR2 is SMNVEV (reference sequence). This CDR3 comprises 15 residues. The CDR3 sequence is CASSLAGVSSNEQFF. Written as DNA, the CDR3 is TGTGCCAGCAGCTTAGCGGGGGTCTCCTCCAATGAGCAGTTCTTC.

This clonotype was observed a handful of times. J is TRBJ1-5 and V is TRBV30, with D possibly being TRBD1 (5 bases). The ends were cut back, 1 base at V and 4 bases at J, with 8 bases in the middle. The CDR3 is 13 residues long. Germline V gene lookup returns CDR1 GTSNPN and CDR2 SVGIG (reference sequence). The CDR3 nucleotides are TGTGCCTGGAGTGCCGCAGGGAATCAGCCCCAGCATTTT. The encoded protein is CAWSAAGNQPQHF.

The V and J genes are TRBV12-3 or TRBV12-4 and TRBJ2-2, with D possibly being TRBD1 (6 bases). CDR3 size: 12 residues. V shed 5 bases and J shed 6 bases, with 7 bases lying between them. The CDR3 DNA follows: TGTGCCAGCAGTCACAGGGCCGGGGAGCTGTTTTTT. Translated, it gives CASSHRAGELFF.

At least ten counts were recorded for this clonotype. The V call is TRBV28, the J call TRBJ2-1; D uncertain. The V end was cut by 0 bases, the J end by 2 bases, with 11 bases between. Per the germline V gene, CDR1 is MDHEN and CDR2 is SYDVKM. There are 16 residues in the CDR3. The chain's CDR3 is CASSLWAATPYNEQFF. The CDR3 DNA follows: TGTGCCAGCAGTTTATGGGCTGCGACCCCCTACAATGAGCAGTTCTTC. Looking up the rest from reference TRBV28 and TRBJ2-1 gives the full variable domain: DVKVTQSSRYLVKRTGEKVFLECVQDMDHENMFWYRQDPGLGLRLIYFSYDVKMKEKGDIPEGYSVSREKKERFSLILESASTNQTSMYLCASSLWAATPYNEQFFGPGTRLTVL.

This clonotype has more than one count but fewer than ten. This rearrangement joins TRBV12-3 or TRBV12-4 to TRBJ1-2; D is possibly TRBD1 (6 bases). Trimming stripped 6 bases from V and 8 bases from J, with 16 bases between. This CDR3 has 13 residues. DNA for the CDR3: TGTGCCAGCAGCCCGGGGGGCGCCATGGGCTACACCTTC. As protein: CASSPGGAMGYTF.

This clonotype was seen once. Since the CDR3 does not end with the conserved phenylalanine or tryptophan, this likely comes from a read error. The V call is TRBV12-3 or TRBV12-4, the J call TRBJ2-5; no reliable D call. This CDR3 has 16 amino acids. DNA for the CDR3: TGTGCCAGTAGTTTTAAACGTAGTCGGCCTCAAGAGACCCAGTACTTG. Translation: CASSFKRSRPQETQYL.

This clonotype was observed a few times. V and J are TRBV7-7 and TRBJ2-5; maybe TRBD1 (5 bases). The germline CDR1 and CDR2 sequences are SSHAT and FNYEAQ (reference sequence). This CDR3 comprises 14 residues. V was shortened by 1 base and J by 5 bases, with 11 bases between the two germline ends. This chain's CDR3 is CASSLVQGGETQYF. DNA for the CDR3: TGTGCCAGCAGCTTAGTCCAGGGTGGGGAGACCCAGTACTTC.

This clonotype was detected many times. This chain links TRBV28 with TRBJ2-1, with D perhaps matching TRBD2 (6 bases). Per germline, CDR1 MDHEN and CDR2 SYDVKM. CDR3 length: 15 amino acids. The V gene lost 6 bases and the J gene lost 0 bases, with 12 bases spanning the gap. The CDR3 DNA sequence: TGTGCCAGCAGCCTGGGGGGAGCCTCCTACAATGAGCAGTTCTTC. Its translation is CASSLGGASYNEQFF.

The chain combines TRBV4-2 with TRBJ2-1; TRBD2 is a possible D gene (5 bases). From germline, CDR1 is LGHNA and CDR2 YNFKEQ. The CDR3 runs to 14 residues. V gave up 10 bases and J gave up 6 bases, with 19 bases separating them. CDR3 in DNA: TGTGCCACTCCTTTGACGGGAAGACCCAATGAGCAGTTCTTC. Amino acids: CATPLTGRPNEQFF.